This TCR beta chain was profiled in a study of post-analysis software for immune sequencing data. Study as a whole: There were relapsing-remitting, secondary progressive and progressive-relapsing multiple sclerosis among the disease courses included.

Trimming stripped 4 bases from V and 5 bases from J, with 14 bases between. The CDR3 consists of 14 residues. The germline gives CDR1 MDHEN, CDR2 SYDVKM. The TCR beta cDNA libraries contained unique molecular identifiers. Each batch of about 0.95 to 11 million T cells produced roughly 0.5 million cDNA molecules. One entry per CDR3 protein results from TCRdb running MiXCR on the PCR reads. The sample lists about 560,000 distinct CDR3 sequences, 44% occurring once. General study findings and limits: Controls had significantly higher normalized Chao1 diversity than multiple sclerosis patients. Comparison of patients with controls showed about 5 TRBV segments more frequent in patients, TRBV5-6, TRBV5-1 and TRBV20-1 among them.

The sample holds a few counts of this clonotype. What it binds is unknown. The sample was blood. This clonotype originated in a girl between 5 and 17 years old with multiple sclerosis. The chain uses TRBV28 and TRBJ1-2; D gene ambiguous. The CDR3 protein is CASSSPARYYGYTF. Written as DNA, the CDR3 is TGTGCCAGCAGTTCGCCAGCCAGATATTATGGCTACACCTTC.